This T cell receptor beta chain was identified during a study of OX40 agonist ivuxolimab in advanced cancers. About the investigation overall: Ivuxolimab was an agonistic, fully human IgG2 monoclonal antibody directed against OX40 (CD134), a costimulatory receptor. Intravenous ivuxolimab was administered to patients every 2 weeks at six dose levels: 0.01, 0.1, 0.3, 1.5, 3 and 10 mg/kg. Of the approximately 53 patients in dose escalation, about 20 had hepatocellular carcinoma, approximately 15 had melanoma, 9 had renal cell carcinoma and 9 had head and neck cancer. In the dose-escalation cohort, 82.7% of patients were male, and the mean age was approximately 60 years, with a range of roughly 20 to 85. Prior anti-PD-1, anti-PD-L1 or anti-CTLA-4 therapy was permitted, and approximately 40% of dose-escalation patients had received checkpoint inhibitors. Partial responses occurred in three dose-escalation patients: two with cutaneous melanoma and one with hepatocellular carcinoma. Peripheral TCRbeta sequencing aimed to test whether ivuxolimab altered TCR sequence diversity and caused clonal T-cell expansion. The monotherapy dose-escalation portion (N of about 50 patients) of the phase I ivuxolimab trial is reported in the paper.

Study-wide findings and limitations: Low levels of normalized T-cell clonal expansion were also seen in some patients who did not respond. The antigen specificity of the clonally expanded peripheral T cells was not determined. In the 0.1-3.0 mg/kg groups, partial responders had among the lowest normalized peripheral clonal expansion, particularly in CD8+ T cells. After ivuxolimab, CD8+ T cells had more expanded clones than CD4+ T cells on average. At doses from 0.1 to 3.0 mg/kg, clonal expansion was seen in both CD4+ and CD8+ blood T cells between baseline and week 6.

Genomic DNA was extracted from sorted cells for sequencing of the TCRbeta CDR3 region. The immunoSEQ Assay was used to sequence the TCRbeta CDR3 regions. This immuneACCESS table, as held by TCRdb, lists in-frame sequences with V and J called but not all clones. Of the missing ones, under half trace to an unresolved V gene in checked studies; the others have no known cause. The sample table contains roughly 40,000 clones; only one count was recorded for 82% of them. About 2% of the sample is taken by the ten largest. With regard to this clone: Which antigen it targets is not known. It has no much larger one-base neighbor in the sample; base qualities were not kept.

Taken from cysteine to phenylalanine, the CDR3 has 13 residues. Just CDR3 DNA is preserved here, 39 bases in frame from base 1. The germline V gene provides CDR1 SGHAT and CDR2 FQNNGV. V loses 3 bases of germline sequence and J loses 8 bases, and the interval between the two ends is 10 bases. The trial excluded patients who had a history of autoimmune disease or who were on systemic immunosuppression. Peripheral blood for TCR sequencing was collected from all dose cohorts at baseline, on cycle 4 day 1, and on cycle 7 day 1. Samples were obtained from an open-label, multicenter, first-in-human phase I dose-escalation trial of ivuxolimab. The trial enrolled adults with locally advanced or metastatic head and neck squamous cell, hepatocellular, melanoma or renal cell carcinoma. CD4+ and CD8+ T cells were sorted separately from peripheral blood before TCR sequencing.

The specimen was CD4+ or CD8+ T cells sorted from blood, collected in a trial of the OX40 agonist ivuxolimab. This receptor was identified in an adult with an advanced solid tumor such as melanoma, head and neck, liver or kidney cancer. The chain joins TRBV11-2 to TRBJ1-4, with TRBD1 tentatively as D gene (6 bases match). DNA sequence: TGTGCCAGCAGCTTTGGACAGTACGAAAAACTGTTTTTT. Translation gives CASSFGQYEKLFF.